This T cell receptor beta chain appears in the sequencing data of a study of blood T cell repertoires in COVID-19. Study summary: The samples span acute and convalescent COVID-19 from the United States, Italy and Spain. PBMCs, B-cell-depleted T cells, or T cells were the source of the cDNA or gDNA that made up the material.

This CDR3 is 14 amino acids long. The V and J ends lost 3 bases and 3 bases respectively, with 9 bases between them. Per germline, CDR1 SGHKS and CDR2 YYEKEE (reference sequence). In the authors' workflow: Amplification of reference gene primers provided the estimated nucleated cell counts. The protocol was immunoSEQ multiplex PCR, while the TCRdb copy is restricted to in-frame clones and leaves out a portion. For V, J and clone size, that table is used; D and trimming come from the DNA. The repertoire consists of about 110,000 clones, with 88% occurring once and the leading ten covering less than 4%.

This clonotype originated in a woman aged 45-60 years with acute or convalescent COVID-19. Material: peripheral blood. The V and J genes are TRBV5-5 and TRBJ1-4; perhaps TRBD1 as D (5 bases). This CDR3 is CASSWGRSNEKLFF. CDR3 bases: TGTGCCAGCAGCTGGGGGAGGTCTAATGAAAAACTGTTTTTT. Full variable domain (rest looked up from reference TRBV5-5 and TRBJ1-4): DAGVTQSPTHLIKTRGQQVTLRCSPISGHKSVSWYQQVLGQGPQFIFQYYEKEERGRGNFPDRFSARQFPNYSSELNVNALLLGDSALYLCASSWGRSNEKLFFGSGTQLSVL.